The present T cell receptor (beta chain) was sequenced within a study of control samples from healthy donors and cancer patients. Here immunoSEQ multiplex PCR was the method, and the copy in TCRdb shows in-frame clones only, minus some. The sample consists of 200,000 or so clones, 85% to 95% of them appearing once. V lost 2 bases to trimming and J lost 2 bases, with 10 bases between them. The CDR3 has 14 amino acids. Germline V gives CDR1 LGHNA, CDR2 YSLEER. Sequenced input: blood. This TCR was recovered from a man over 45 in good health. The V call is TRBV4-3, the J call TRBJ2-7, with D maybe TRBD1 (6 bases). The CDR3 coding sequence is TGCGCCAGCAGCCAACTAAAGGGGGCCTACGAGCAGTACTTC. Its translation: CASSQLKGAYEQYF.